A single T cell receptor beta chain is shown here with its context. The CDR3 length is 17 residues. CDR1 is SGHRS and CDR2 is YFSETQ in the germline V gene. Trimming pared 0 bases from V and 1 base from J, leaving 16 bases between. From blood CD8+ and CD4+ T cells, TCR beta sequences were generated. Negative isolation yielded the CD8+ and CD4+ T cells, while FACS enriched the TEMRA cells. With random hexamers, roughly 0.5 to 1 ug RNA was reverse transcribed. TCRdb analysed the immunoSEQ multiplex PCR reads with MiXCR anew, one entry per CDR3 protein. The top ten clones hold roughly 0.5% of a sample with 45,000 to 60,000 distinct CDR3 sequences, roughly 93% of them seen once. These data belong to a study of CD8 T cells in Susac syndrome.

The sample taken for sequencing was CD8+ T cells from PBMCs. The J gene is TRBJ2-5, the V gene TRBV5-1; perhaps TRBD1 as D (5 bases). The sequence was collected from a human donor with multiple sclerosis. This CDR3 is CASSLGARKGPQETQYF. CDR3 DNA: TGCGCCAGCAGCTTGGGGGCGCGTAAGGGGCCCCAAGAGACCCAGTACTTC.